The rows below give T cell receptor beta chains drawn from one sample of a study of chronic HIV infection and antiretroviral therapy. MiXCR was run by TCRdb on the 5' RACE reads, yielding one entry per CDR3 protein. The sample contains 30,000 or so distinct CDR3 sequences, roughly 9.1% of which appear only once. The sequencing sample was made of peripheral blood. These receptors came from an adult who had HIV and had not received antiretroviral therapy, or was an uninfected healthy control (not recorded which). Each CDR3 is given with its conserved first and last residue. The D gene is left open where the match is weak. Part of the rows lack a size; the others show once, few, many or a class for expanded clones.

J gene,V gene,D gene,clone size,CDR3 DNA,CDR3 protein
TRBJ2-1,TRBV6-2/TRBV6-3,TRBD1,-,TGTGCCAGCAGTTACTTACAACCCGGGACAGGGGGCAATGAGCAGTTCTTC,CASSYLQPGTGGNEQFF
TRBJ1-1,TRBV29-1,-,-,TGCAGCGTTGACCCGGTCCCGGCGGGATACACTGAAGCTTTCTTT,CSVDPVPAGYTEAFF
TRBJ1-1,TRBV7-9,-,many,TGTGCCTACACCCCAGCGGACGGTGAAGCTTTCTTT,CAYTPADGEAFF
TRBJ1-5,TRBV9,-,many,TGTGCCAGCAGCGTAGGAGGGGGACCAAATCAGCCCCAGCATTTT,CASSVGGGPNQPQHF
TRBJ2-1,TRBV12-3/TRBV12-4,-,-,TGTGCCAGCAGTCTAAGCGGCGCCGGGGAGCAGTTCTTC,CASSLSGAGEQFF
TRBJ2-5,TRBV20-1,TRBD2,many,TGCAGTGCTAGAGAACAGGAGCGGGATTATGTGACCCAGTACTTC,CSAREQERDYVTQYF
TRBJ2-1,TRBV30,-,many,TGTGCCTGGAGTGTACGGCTAAATGAGCAGTTCTTC,CAWSVRLNEQFF
TRBJ2-7,TRBV29-1,-,few,TGCAGCGTTGAAGAAAGGGCCTACGAGCAGTACTTC,CSVEERAYEQYF
TRBJ2-7,TRBV29-1,-,many,TGCAGCGTTGAAGACAGGTCCTCGGGCTACGAGCAGTACTTC,CSVEDRSSGYEQYF
TRBJ2-1,TRBV12-3/TRBV12-4,TRBD2,many,TGTGCCAGCAGTTTGGCCGTGGGACTAGCGGGGGTCAATGAGCAGTTCTTC,CASSLAVGLAGVNEQFF
TRBJ2-1,TRBV7-3,-,many,TGTGCCAGCAGCTTAGGCGGGCAGCAGGATTACAACAATGAGCAGTTCTTC,CASSLGGQQDYNNEQFF
TRBJ2-7,TRBV7-9,-,few,TGTGCCAGCAGCTTAGTTCGAGAGGGAACCTACGAGCAGTACTTC,CASSLVREGTYEQYF
TRBJ2-7,TRBV5-6,TRBD2,medium-sized,TGTGCCAGCAGCTTGCCTAGCGGGAGTAACGAGCAGTACTTC,CASSLPSGSNEQYF
TRBJ2-5,TRBV5-8,-,many,TGTGCCAGCAGCTTGGCCAGAAACCAAGAGACCCAGTACTTC,CASSLARNQETQYF
TRBJ1-1,TRBV20-1,-,many,TGCAGTGCTAGAACCGTGAACACTGAAGCTTTCTTT,CSARTVNTEAFF
TRBJ1-1,TRBV20-1,-,few,TGCAGTGCTAGTCTTCATATGAACACTGAAGCTTTCTTT,CSASLHMNTEAFF
TRBJ1-1,TRBV4-1,-,many,TGCGCCAGCAGCAAAGAGGCTACACTCTTCACTGAAGCTTTCTTT,CASSKEATLFTEAFF
TRBJ2-3,TRBV5-1,-,-,TGCGCCAGCAGCGCCCAGGGGATGAAAGATACGCAGTATTTT,CASSAQGMKDTQYF
TRBJ2-1,TRBV19,TRBD2,few,TGTGCCAGTAGTATCGGGGCGGGAGGATCCTACAATGAGCAGTTCTTC,CASSIGAGGSYNEQFF
TRBJ1-2,TRBV5-5,-,many,TGTGCCAGCAGCTTATTACCGACTAACTATGGCTACACCTTC,CASSLLPTNYGYTF
TRBJ2-3,TRBV2,-,many,TGTGCCAGCAGCTCCCTATGGGGAGATACGCAGTATTTT,CASSSLWGDTQYF
TRBJ1-2,TRBV27,-,many,TGTGCCAGCAGTAACAGACAGAACTATGGCTACACCTTC,CASSNRQNYGYTF
TRBJ2-3,TRBV6-4,-,many,TGTGCCAGCAGTGTTGACCCAGGGGGCACAGATACGCAGTATTTT,CASSVDPGGTDTQYF
TRBJ1-1,TRBV6-5,-,many,TGTGCCAGCAGTTACGAGGGGACTGAAGCTTTCTTT,CASSYEGTEAFF